These T cell receptor beta chains were read from a single sample in a study of T cell changes during pregnancy in multiple sclerosis. The data were produced by immunoSEQ multiplex PCR, yet TCRdb's version contains in-frame clones alone and is incomplete. The sample has approximately 50,000 clones, 91% seen once. The material sequenced was CD8+ T cells from peripheral blood mononuclear cells, taken after pregnancy. All receptors come from a female donor with multiple sclerosis, enrolled in a pregnancy study. Both conserved end residues are part of each CDR3. D genes are given only for firm matches. Part of the rows lack a size; the others show once, few, many or a class for expanded clones.

cdr3_nt cdr3_aa j_call v_call d_call clone_size
TGTGCCAGCAGTCCCGGGACAGGCGCGACTGAAGCTTTCTTT CASSPGTGATEAFF TRBJ1-1 TRBV7-3 TRBD1 .
TGTGCCAGCAAAGGAGGCGGGATAGACTCTGGAAACACCATATATTTT CASKGGGIDSGNTIYF TRBJ1-3 TRBV27 . once
TGTGCCAGCAGCGCCGGGAGCAATGTGGAGACCCAGTACTTC CASSAGSNVETQYF TRBJ2-5 TRBV13 . .
TGTGCCAGCAGCTCCACCGCGGGGGGCACTGAAGCTTTCTTT CASSSTAGGTEAFF TRBJ1-1 TRBV7-9 . .
TGCGCCAGCAGCCAAGAAGGGGGCCTGTCGTGGGAGCAGTACTTC CASSQEGGLSWEQYF TRBJ2-7 TRBV4-1 TRBD1 .
TGTGCCAGCAGCACTCGACCCCCTGGGGCTTACGAGCAGTACTTC CASSTRPPGAYEQYF TRBJ2-7 TRBV11-3 . .
TGTGCCAGCAGCCAAGGCCCGACAGGGGGTCACGATGAGCAGTTCTTC CASSQGPTGGHDEQFF TRBJ2-1 TRBV4-2 TRBD1 .
TGTGCCAGCAGTTGGACAAGGGAAGGGGATGGCTACACCTTC CASSWTREGDGYTF TRBJ1-2 TRBV2 . .
TGTGCCAGCAGCGGGGACTTCGCCCCCCCCTACAATGAGCAGTTCTTC CASSGDFAPPYNEQFF TRBJ2-1 TRBV9 . .
TGTGCCACCAGCAGAGATCGGACAGGGGGGTACGAGCAGTACTTC CATSRDRTGGYEQYF TRBJ2-7 TRBV15 TRBD1 .